This T cell receptor (beta chain) appears in the sequencing data of a study of glioma-infiltrating T cells. The length of the CDR3 is 16 residues. Germline V CDR1 and CDR2: LNHNV, YYDKDF (reference sequence). The trim removed 3 bases at V and 2 bases at J, leaving 5 bases unmatched. Using RNA template, CDR3s of TCR alpha and beta were amplified with iRepertoire arm-PCR. TCRdb reprocessed the multiplex PCR reads via MiXCR and lists one record per CDR3 protein. There are around 120,000 distinct CDR3 sequences in the sample; approximately 26% occur only once, and roughly a quarter lies in the top ten. The table lists this clonotype with many counts. Its antigen is not identified. General observations from the study: Tissue and blood shared very few CDR3 sequences.

This chain uses TRBV15 with TRBJ1-5; 9 bases match TRBD1. The source material was glioma tissue, nonneoplastic brain tissue, or PBMCs (not recorded which). The receptor was isolated from a human donor with low-grade glioma or glioblastoma, undergoing nonglioma brain surgery, or in good health (not recorded which). The CDR3 bases are TGTGCCACCAGCAGGGGACAGGGATATGGCAATCAGCCCCAGCATTTT. Its protein is CATSRGQGYGNQPQHF.